One and the same sample provided the 9 T cell receptor beta chains below, sequenced in a study of cytomegalovirus exposure and HLA in healthy donors. With 60 Vbeta and 13 Jbeta primers, the PCR was carried out. Produced via immunoSEQ multiplex PCR; TCRdb's table is partial and in-frame only. The sample includes roughly 160,000 clones, approximately 71% seen only once; the top ten take approximately 5.1%. The material sequenced was PBMCs. All receptors derive from a woman aged 18 to 35 in good health and CMV-seropositive.

The chain links TRBV28 to TRBJ1-6; D gene ambiguous. Trimming pared 2 bases from V and 7 bases from J, leaving 9 bases between. Germline V gene data show CDR1 as MDHEN and CDR2 as SYDVKM. The CDR3 totals 14 residues. The CDR3 loop is CASSLAPGNSPLHF. Written as DNA, the CDR3 is TGTGCCAGCAGTTTAGCTCCCGGGAATTCACCCCTCCACTTT.

There are a few counts of this clone. The CDR3 protein is CASSPTGETEAFF. As DNA, the CDR3 is TGTGCCAGCAGCCCCACAGGGGAGACTGAAGCTTTCTTT. V is TRBV5-5 and J is TRBJ1-1; 7 bases are a match to TRBD1. The CDR3 has 13 amino acids. The ends lost 4 bases at V and 5 bases at J; junction bases unmatched: 5. Germline V CDR1 and CDR2: SGHKS, YYEKEE (reference sequence).

In its sample, this clone was seen a few times. The V and J genes are TRBV5-1 and TRBJ2-5; 8 bases agree with TRBD2. This CDR3 comprises 15 residues. From germline, CDR1 is SGHRS and CDR2 YFSETQ. V shed 0 bases, J shed 0 bases, and the junction held 1 base outside the gene matches. CDR3: CASSLVSGDQETQYF. Written as DNA, the CDR3 is TGCGCCAGCAGCTTGGTTAGCGGGGACCAAGAGACCCAGTACTTC.

V usage is TRBV7-9 and J usage is TRBJ1-4, with D perhaps matching TRBD1 (5 bases). CDR1 and CDR2 (germline): SEHNR, FQNEAQ (reference sequence). This CDR3 has 14 amino acids. Trimming left V 3 bases short and J 4 bases short, with 9 bases between. CDR3 sequence reads: CASSFSGLNEKLFF. As DNA, the CDR3 is TGTGCCAGCAGCTTTTCGGGACTTAATGAAAAACTGTTTTTT.

V usage is TRBV29-1 and J usage is TRBJ1-4, with D maybe TRBD1 (6 bases). The CDR3 runs to 15 residues. The V gene's germline CDR1 is SQVTM and CDR2 ANQGSEA. Trimming removed 1 base from V and 6 bases from J, with 15 bases in between. CDR3 region: CSVEGGRAGYEKLFF. CDR3 bases: TGCAGCGTTGAAGGGGGGCGAGCAGGGTATGAAAAACTGTTTTTT.

This clone was detected only a few times. This rearrangement joins TRBV4-1 to TRBJ1-1, with D tentatively TRBD1 (5 bases). The CDR3 is 15 residues long. CDR1 and CDR2 (germline): MGHRA, YSYEKL. V lost 0 bases and J 0 bases, leaving 8 bases between the germline ends. The CDR3 coding sequence is TGCGCCAGCAGCCAAGATGGGGCCCTGAACACTGAAGCTTTCTTT. This encodes CASSQDGALNTEAFF.

The chain carries TRBV27 and TRBJ2-5, with a weak D call TRBD1 (6 bases). The end of the DNA aligns better with TRBJ2-7, so the J call may be wrong. Germline loops: CDR1 MNHEY, CDR2 SMNVEV (reference sequence). This CDR3 comprises 11 residues. This chain's CDR3 is CASGQFYEQYF. The CDR3 DNA reads TGTGCCAGCGGACAGTTTTACGAGCAGTACTTC.

Notes on this clone: An end of the junction differs from the germline gene, which may be a read error. The genes are TRBV7-9 and TRBJ1-3, with TRBD1 as a possible D gene (5 bases). In germline, CDR1 is SEHNR, CDR2 FQNEAQ (reference sequence). The CDR3 contains 16 residues. CDR3 protein: CSSSLGGQSAGDTIYF. In DNA form, the CDR3 reads TGTTCCAGCAGCTTAGGAGGGCAGTCGGCGGGGGACACCATATATTTT.

This clone turned up a few times. The chain links TRBV6-6 to TRBJ1-5; no reliable D call. CDR3 length: 11 amino acids. Trimming stripped 6 bases from V and 8 bases from J, with 8 bases between. Per germline, CDR1 MNHNY and CDR2 SVGAGI (reference sequence). CDR3 region: CASRTYEPQHF. The CDR3 DNA is TGTGCCAGCAGGACATACGAGCCCCAGCATTTT.